One sample yielded the 7 T cell receptor beta chains listed below, sequenced in a study of T cell repertoires in cytomegalovirus infection (dated by TCRdb to the late 2010s). According to the study, the label for this sample's treatment or condition signals: in vitro stimulation with specific CMV peptide epitopes to enrich CMV-specific T cells. Sequencing instrument: Illumina HiSeq 1500. TCRdb reanalyzed the raw reads on its own, using fastp at Q25 for trimming and MiXCR for clone calling, and kept in-frame beta chains. Entries that share a CDR3 protein sequence are merged under the most common genes and DNA. This sample holds some 560,000 distinct CDR3 sequences; around 40% were observed only once. The ten largest make up over 45% of the sample. For these receptors, no antigen is known. Sequenced material: cultured PBMCs, taken from culture after CMV antigen stimulation. All receptors come from a human donor in good health (CMV status not recorded). Some clones in this sample may be carry-over from other donors' samples.

The chain employs TRBV10-3 and TRBJ2-5; no clear D gene. Germline CDR1 is ENHRY and CDR2 is SYGVKD. V was trimmed by 10 bases and J by 0 bases, leaving 9 bases between them. This CDR3 is built from 12 residues. CDR3 sequence: CATLGYQETQYF. For the CDR3, the DNA is TGTGCCACCCTCGGGTACCAAGAGACCCAGTACTTC.

In its sample, this clonotype was seen many times. CDR3 residues: CASSLTGLLAKNIQYF. In DNA form, the CDR3 reads TGTGCCAGCAGCTTGACAGGTCTACTAGCCAAAAACATTCAGTACTTC. The chain joins TRBV7-2 to TRBJ2-4, with TRBD1 as a possible D gene (6 bases). The CDR3 has 16 amino acids. V lost 3 bases and J lost 0, with 12 bases in between. CDR1 is SGHTA and CDR2 is FQGNSA in the germline V gene. Drawing the rest from reference TRBV7-2 and TRBJ2-4, the complete variable domain is GAGVSQSPSNKVTEKGKDVELRCDPISGHTALYWYRQSLGQGLEFLIYFQGNSAPDKSGLPSDRFSAERTGGSVSTLTIQRTQQEDSAVYLCASSLTGLLAKNIQYFGAGTRLSVL.

This chain connects TRBV7-2 to TRBJ2-5, with 16 bases aligning to TRBD2. CDR1 and CDR2 (germline): SGHTA, FQGNSA. V lost 5 bases to trimming and J lost 2 bases; unmatched junction nucleotides: 11. The CDR3 contains 19 residues. CDR3: CASSTPRGGLAGGQETQYF. The CDR3 coding sequence is TGTGCCAGCAGCACGCCTCGCGGGGGACTAGCGGGGGGGCAAGAGACCCAGTACTTC.

The chain couples TRBV6-2 or TRBV6-3 to TRBJ1-1, with D uncertain. Trimming took off 0 bases at V and 4 bases at J, with 6 bases between the two ends. Germline V CDR1 and CDR2: MNHEY, SVGEGT. This CDR3 comprises 13 residues. The CDR3 DNA is TGTGCCAGCAGTTACTCGATTGGCACTGAAGCTTTCTTT. Amino acids: CASSYSIGTEAFF.

This chain links TRBV19 with TRBJ2-6; D remains unclear. V lost 3 bases and J 4 bases, leaving 19 bases between the germline ends. CDR1 LNHDA and CDR2 SQIVND come from the germline V gene (reference sequence). The length of the CDR3 is 18 residues. DNA for the CDR3: TGTGCCAGTAGTATGGTACATCGCCTCCCCTCAGGGGCCAACGTCCTGACTTTC. Translation: CASSMVHRLPSGANVLTF.

The J gene is TRBJ2-5, the V gene TRBV6-1, with 9 bases aligning to TRBD2. The length of the CDR3 is 15 residues. Germline CDR1 MNHNS, CDR2 SASEGT. J was trimmed by 0 bases and V by 4 bases; bases with no gene match: 3. The CDR3 DNA reads TGTGCCAGCAGTGGGCTAGCGGGGAACCAAGAGACCCAGTACTTC. Its translation is CASSGLAGNQETQYF.

The chain links TRBV7-4 to TRBJ2-7, with 10 bases that match TRBD2. Germline V gives CDR1 SGHVT, CDR2 SQSDAQ. The V segment lost 5 bases and the J segment 1 base; nucleotides outside the gene matches: 8. The CDR3 extends over 16 amino acids. The CDR3 loop reads CASSATGLAQSYEQYF. The CDR3 nucleotides read TGTGCCAGCAGCGCGACGGGACTAGCGCAATCCTACGAGCAGTACTTC. Full variable domain (rest looked up from reference TRBV7-4 and TRBJ2-7): GAGVSQSPRYKVAKRGRDVALRCDSISGHVTLYWYRQTLGQGSEVLTYSQSDAQRDKSGRPSGRFSAERPERSVSTLKIQRTEQGDSAVYLCASSATGLAQSYEQYFGPGTRLTVT.